This T cell receptor beta chain was recorded in a study of cytomegalovirus exposure and HLA in healthy donors. Broader study findings: The likely origin of a cluster of highly shared sequence variants was a sequencing artifact.

It was with 60 Vbeta and 13 Jbeta primers that the PCR ran. The data were produced by immunoSEQ multiplex PCR, yet TCRdb's version contains in-frame clones alone and is incomplete. Recorded for this sample: 150,000 to 200,000 clones. The germline gives CDR1 SGHTA, CDR2 FQGNSA. CDR3 length: 15 amino acids. The V gene end was trimmed by 4 bases and the J gene end by 2 bases; junction bases not matched to a gene: 5. As regards this clone: What it binds is not known.

The sequencing input was PBMCs. This rearrangement joins TRBV7-2 to TRBJ2-7; 10 nucleotides match TRBD2. This sequence was found in a woman between 18 and 29 years old in good health and CMV-seropositive. The CDR3 protein is CASSWGTSVAYEQYF. CDR3 sequence (DNA): TGTGCCAGCAGCTGGGGGACTAGCGTTGCCTACGAGCAGTACTTC.